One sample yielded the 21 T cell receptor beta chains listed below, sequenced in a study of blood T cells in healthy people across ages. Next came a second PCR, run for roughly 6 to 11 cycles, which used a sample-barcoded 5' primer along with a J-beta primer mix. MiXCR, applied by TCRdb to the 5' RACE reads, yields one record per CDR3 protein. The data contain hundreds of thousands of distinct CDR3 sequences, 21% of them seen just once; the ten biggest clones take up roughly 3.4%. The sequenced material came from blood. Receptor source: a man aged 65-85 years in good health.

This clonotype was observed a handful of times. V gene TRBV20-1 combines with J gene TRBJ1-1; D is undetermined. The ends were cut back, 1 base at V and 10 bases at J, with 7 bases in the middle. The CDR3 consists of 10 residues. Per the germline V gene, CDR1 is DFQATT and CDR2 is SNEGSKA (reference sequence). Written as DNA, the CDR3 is TGCAGTGCTAGAGGTCTTGGAGCTTTCTTT. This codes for CSARGLGAFF.

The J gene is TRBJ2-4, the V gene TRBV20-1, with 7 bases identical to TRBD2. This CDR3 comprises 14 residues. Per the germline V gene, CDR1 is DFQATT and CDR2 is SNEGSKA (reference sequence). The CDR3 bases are TGCAGCTCTAGGGCTAGCGGAGCAGGAAACATTCAGTACTTC. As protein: CSSRASGAGNIQYF.

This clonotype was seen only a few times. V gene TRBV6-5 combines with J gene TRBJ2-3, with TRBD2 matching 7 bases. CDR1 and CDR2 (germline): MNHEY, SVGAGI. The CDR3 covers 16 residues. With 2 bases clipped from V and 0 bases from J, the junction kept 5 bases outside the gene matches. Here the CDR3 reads CASSYGLAASTDTQYF. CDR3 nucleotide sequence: TGTGCCAGCAGTTACGGGCTAGCGGCTAGCACAGATACGCAGTATTTT.

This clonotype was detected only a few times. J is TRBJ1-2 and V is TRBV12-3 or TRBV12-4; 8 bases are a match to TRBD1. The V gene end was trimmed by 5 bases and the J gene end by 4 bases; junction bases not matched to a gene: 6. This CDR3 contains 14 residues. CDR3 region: CASSERTGIYGYTF. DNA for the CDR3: TGTGCCAGCAGTGAACGGACAGGGATCTATGGCTACACCTTC.

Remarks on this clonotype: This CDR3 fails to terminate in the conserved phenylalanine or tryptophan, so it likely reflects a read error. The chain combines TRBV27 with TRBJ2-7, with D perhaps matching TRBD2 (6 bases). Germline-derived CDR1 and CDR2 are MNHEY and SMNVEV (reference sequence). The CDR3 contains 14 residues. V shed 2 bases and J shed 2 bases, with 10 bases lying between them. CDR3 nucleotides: TGTGCCAGCAGTTTAGATGCGGGGACCTACGAGCAGTACCTC. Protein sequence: CASSLDAGTYEQYL.

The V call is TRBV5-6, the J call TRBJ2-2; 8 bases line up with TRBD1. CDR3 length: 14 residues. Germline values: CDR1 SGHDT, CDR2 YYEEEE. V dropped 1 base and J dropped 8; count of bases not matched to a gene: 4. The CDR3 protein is CASSLWTGRGELFF. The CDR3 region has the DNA TGTGCCAGCAGCTTGTGGACAGGGAGAGGGGAGCTGTTTTTT.

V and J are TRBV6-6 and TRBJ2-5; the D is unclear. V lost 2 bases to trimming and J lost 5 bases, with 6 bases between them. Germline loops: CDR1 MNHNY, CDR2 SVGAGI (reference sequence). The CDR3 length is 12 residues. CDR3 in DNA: TGTGCCAGCAGTTACCAAAAGGAGACCCAGTACTTC. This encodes CASSYQKETQYF.

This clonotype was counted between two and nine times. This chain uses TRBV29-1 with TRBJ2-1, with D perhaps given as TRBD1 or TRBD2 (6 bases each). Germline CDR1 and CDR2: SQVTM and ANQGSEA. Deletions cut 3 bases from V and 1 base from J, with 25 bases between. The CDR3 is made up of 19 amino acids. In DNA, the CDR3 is TGCAGCGTTGACCTCAGGGAAGGGGGGAGAGGGGGTTCCTACAATGAGCAGTTCTTC. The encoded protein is CSVDLREGGRGGSYNEQFF.

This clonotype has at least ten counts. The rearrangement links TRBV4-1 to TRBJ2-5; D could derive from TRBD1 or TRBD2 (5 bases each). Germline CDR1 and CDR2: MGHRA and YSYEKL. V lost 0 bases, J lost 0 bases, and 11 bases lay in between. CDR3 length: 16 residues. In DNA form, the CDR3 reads TGCGCCAGCAGCCAAGATCCAGGGAGTGACCAAGAGACCCAGTACTTC. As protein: CASSQDPGSDQETQYF.

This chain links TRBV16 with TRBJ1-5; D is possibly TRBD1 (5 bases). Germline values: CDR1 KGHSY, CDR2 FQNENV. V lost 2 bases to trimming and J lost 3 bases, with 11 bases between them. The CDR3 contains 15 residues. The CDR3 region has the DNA TGTGCCAGCAGCCAAGCGGGACGGAACAATCAGCCCCAGCATTTT. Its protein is CASSQAGRNNQPQHF.

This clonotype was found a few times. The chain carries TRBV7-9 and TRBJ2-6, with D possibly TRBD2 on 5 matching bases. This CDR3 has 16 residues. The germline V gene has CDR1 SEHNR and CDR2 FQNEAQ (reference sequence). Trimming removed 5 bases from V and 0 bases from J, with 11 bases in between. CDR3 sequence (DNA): TGTGCCAGCAGCGAGGGTTTCCTCTCTGGGGCCAACGTCCTGACTTTC. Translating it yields CASSEGFLSGANVLTF.

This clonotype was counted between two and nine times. For the CDR3, the DNA is TGCAGCGTTGTGGGGCTGGACTCTGGAAACACCATATATTTT. Protein: CSVVGLDSGNTIYF. The rearrangement joins TRBV29-1 to TRBJ1-3, with D possibly TRBD1 on 5 matching bases. V dropped 4 bases and J dropped 0 bases, with 10 bases sitting between them. The CDR3 spans 14 residues. CDR1 is SQVTM, CDR2 ANQGSEA, per germline. Combining the CDR3 with reference TRBV29-1 and TRBJ1-3 gives the whole variable domain SAVISQKPSRDICQRGTSLTIQCQVDSQVTMMFWYRQQPGQSLTLIATANQGSEATYESGFVIDKFPISRPNLTFSTLTVSNMSPEDSSIYLCSVVGLDSGNTIYFGEGSWLTVV.

This CDR3 is CDSGTGSWIDEQYF. For the CDR3, the DNA is TGTGACAGTGGAACCGGGTCTTGGATCGACGAGCAGTACTTC. The V gene is TRBV12-3 or TRBV12-4, the J gene TRBJ2-1; no definite D call. The closer fit of TRBJ2-7 to the DNA end suggests the J call may be wrong. There are 14 residues in the CDR3.

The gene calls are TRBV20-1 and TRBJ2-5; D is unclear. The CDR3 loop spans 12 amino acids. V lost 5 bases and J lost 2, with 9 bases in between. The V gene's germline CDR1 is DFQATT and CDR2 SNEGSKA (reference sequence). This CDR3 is CSALADQETQYF. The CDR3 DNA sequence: TGCAGTGCTTTGGCCGATCAAGAGACCCAGTACTTC.

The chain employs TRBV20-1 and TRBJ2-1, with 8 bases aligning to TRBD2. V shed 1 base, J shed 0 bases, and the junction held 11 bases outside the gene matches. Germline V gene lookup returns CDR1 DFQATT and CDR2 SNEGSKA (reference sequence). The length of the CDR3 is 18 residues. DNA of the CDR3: TGCAGTGCTAGAGGTCGAGCGGGGGCCAGGAGCTCCTACAATGAGCAGTTCTTC. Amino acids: CSARGRAGARSSYNEQFF.

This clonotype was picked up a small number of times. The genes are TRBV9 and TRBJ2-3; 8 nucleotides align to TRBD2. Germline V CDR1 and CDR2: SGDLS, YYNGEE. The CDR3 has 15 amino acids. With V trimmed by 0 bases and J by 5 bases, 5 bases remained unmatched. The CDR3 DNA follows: TGTGCCAGCAGCGTAGCGGGAGGGACTCGAGATACGCAGTATTTT. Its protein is CASSVAGGTRDTQYF.

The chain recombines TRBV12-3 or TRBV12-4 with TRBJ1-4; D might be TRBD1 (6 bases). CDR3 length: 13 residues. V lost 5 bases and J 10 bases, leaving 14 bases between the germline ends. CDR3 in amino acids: CASSPQQGGKLFF. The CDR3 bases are TGTGCCAGCAGTCCACAACAGGGAGGAAAACTGTTTTTT.

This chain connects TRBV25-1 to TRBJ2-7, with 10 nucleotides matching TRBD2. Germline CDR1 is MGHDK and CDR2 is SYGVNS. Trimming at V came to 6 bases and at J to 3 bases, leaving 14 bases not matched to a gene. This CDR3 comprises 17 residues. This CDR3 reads CASSGENGLAGVYEQYF. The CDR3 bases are TGTGCCAGCAGCGGTGAAAATGGGCTAGCGGGAGTCTACGAGCAGTACTTC.

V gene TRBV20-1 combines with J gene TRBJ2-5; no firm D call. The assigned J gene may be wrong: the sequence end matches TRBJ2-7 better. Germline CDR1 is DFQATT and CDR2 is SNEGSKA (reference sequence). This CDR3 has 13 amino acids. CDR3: CSAHVPSSYEQYF. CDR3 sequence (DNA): TGCAGTGCCCATGTCCCTAGCTCCTACGAGCAGTACTTC.

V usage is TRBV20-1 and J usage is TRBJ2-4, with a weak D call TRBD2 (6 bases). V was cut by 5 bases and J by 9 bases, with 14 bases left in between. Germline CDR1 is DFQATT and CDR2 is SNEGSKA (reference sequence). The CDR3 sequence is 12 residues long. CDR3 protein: CSAGRAGSIQYF. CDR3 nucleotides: TGCAGTGCTGGCAGGGCGGGAAGCATTCAGTACTTC.

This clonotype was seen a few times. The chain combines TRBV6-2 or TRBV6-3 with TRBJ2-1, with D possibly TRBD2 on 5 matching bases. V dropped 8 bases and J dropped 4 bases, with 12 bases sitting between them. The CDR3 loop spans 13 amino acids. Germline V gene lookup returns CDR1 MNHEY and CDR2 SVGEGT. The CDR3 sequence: CASGEPFYNEQFF. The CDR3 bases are TGTGCCAGCGGGGAGCCCTTTTACAATGAGCAGTTCTTC.